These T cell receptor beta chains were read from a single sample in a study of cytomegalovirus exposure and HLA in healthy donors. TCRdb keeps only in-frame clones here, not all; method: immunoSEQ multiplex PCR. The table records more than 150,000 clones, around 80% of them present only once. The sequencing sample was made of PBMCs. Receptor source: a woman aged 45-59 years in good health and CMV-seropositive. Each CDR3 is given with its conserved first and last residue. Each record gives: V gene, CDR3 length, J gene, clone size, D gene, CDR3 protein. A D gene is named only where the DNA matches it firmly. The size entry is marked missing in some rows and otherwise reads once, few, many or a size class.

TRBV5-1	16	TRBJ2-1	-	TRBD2	CASSPNSLAGTGEQFF
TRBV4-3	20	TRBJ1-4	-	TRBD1	CASSQDRTGVPITTNEKLFF
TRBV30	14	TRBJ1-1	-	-	CAWRPPGFQGEAFF
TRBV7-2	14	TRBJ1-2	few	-	CASSKGDSSYGYTF
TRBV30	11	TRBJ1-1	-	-	CAWIRQGQAFF
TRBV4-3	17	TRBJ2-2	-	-	CASSQAPPPGITGELFF
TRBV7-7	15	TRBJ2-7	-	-	CASSPRRGLLHEQYF
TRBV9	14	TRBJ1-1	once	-	CASSVVTGGTEAFF
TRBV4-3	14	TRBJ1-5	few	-	CASSRGQSNQPQHF
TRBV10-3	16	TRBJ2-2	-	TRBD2	CAISAQREGRGGELFF
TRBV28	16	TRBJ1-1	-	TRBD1	CASSLEAGGLTRGAFF
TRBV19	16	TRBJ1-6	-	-	CASSIELSSYNSPLHF
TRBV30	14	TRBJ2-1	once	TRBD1	CAWTGGVAYNEQFF
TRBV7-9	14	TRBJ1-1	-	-	CASSLSTVNTEAFF
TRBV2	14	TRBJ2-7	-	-	CASKAEGFSYEQYF
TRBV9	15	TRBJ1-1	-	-	CASSVDSGTLNEAFF
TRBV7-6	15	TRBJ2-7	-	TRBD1	CASSLTRTGVGEQYF
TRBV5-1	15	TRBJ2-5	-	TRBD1	CASSSRDSSRETQYF
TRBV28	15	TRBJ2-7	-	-	CASSLVSRGSYEQYF
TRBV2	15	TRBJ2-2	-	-	CASRSLAANTGELFF
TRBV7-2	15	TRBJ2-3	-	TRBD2	CASSQGLAGPDTQYF
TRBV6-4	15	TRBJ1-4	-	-	CASRETGLTNEKLFF